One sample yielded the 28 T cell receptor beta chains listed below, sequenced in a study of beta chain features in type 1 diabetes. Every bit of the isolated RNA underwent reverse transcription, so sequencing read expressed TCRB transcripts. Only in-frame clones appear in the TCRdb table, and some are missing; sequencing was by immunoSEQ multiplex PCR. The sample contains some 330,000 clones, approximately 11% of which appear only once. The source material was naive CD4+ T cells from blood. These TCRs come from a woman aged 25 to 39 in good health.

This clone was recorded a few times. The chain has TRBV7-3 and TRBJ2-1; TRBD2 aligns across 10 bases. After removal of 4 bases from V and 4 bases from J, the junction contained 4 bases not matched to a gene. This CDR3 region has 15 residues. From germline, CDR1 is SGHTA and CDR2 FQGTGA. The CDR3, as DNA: TGTGCCAGCAGCTACAGGACTAGCGGTTACAATGAGCAGTTCTTC. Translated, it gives CASSYRTSGYNEQFF.

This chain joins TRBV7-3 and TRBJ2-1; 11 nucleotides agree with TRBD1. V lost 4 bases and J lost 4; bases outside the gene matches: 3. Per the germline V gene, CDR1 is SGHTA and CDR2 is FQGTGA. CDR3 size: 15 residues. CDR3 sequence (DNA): TGTGCCAGCAGCTCAGGACAGGGGGCTTACAATGAGCAGTTCTTC. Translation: CASSSGQGAYNEQFF.

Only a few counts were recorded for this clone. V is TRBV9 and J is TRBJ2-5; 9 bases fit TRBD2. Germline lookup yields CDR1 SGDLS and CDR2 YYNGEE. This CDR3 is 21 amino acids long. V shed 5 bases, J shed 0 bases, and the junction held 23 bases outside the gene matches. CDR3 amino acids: CASSSPKVASGRRLYQETQYF. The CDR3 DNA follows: TGTGCCAGCAGTTCCCCGAAGGTGGCAAGCGGGAGGAGGTTGTACCAAGAGACCCAGTACTTC.

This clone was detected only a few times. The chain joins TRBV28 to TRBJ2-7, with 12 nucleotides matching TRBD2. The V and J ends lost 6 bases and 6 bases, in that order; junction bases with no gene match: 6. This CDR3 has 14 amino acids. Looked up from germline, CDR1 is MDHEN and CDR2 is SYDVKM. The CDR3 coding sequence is TGTGCCAGCAGAAAGACTAGCGGGAGCCGCGAGCAGTACTTC. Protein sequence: CASRKTSGSREQYF.

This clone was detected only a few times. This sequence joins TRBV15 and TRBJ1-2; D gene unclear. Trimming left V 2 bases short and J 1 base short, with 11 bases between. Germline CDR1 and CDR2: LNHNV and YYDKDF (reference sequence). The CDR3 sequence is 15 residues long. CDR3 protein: CATSRQPGSNYGYTF. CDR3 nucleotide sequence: TGTGCCACCAGCAGACAACCCGGGAGTAACTATGGCTACACCTTC.

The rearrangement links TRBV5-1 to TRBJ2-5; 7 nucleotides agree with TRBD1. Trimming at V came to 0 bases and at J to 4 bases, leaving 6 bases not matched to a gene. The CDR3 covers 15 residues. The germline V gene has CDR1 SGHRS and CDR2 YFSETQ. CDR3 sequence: CASSLATGILETQYF. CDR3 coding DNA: TGCGCCAGCAGCTTGGCGACAGGGATCTTAGAGACCCAGTACTTC.

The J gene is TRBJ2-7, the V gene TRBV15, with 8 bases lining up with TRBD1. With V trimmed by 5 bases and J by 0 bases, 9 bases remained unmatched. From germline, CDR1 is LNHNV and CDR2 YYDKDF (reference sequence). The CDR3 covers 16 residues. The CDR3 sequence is CATSGGWTGSSYEQYF. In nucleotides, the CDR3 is TGTGCCACCAGCGGGGGGTGGACAGGGAGCTCCTACGAGCAGTACTTC.

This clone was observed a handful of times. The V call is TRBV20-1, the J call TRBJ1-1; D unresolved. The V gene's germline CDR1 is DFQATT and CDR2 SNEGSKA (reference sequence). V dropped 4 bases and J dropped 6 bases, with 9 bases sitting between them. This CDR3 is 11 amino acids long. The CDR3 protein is CSANQVAEAFF. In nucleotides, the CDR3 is TGCAGTGCTAATCAGGTTGCTGAAGCTTTCTTT.

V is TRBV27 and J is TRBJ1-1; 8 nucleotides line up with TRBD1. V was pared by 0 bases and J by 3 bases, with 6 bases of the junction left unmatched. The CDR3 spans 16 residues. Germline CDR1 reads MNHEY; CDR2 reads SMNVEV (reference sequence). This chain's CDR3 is CASSLSGATGDTEAFF. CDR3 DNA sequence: TGTGCCAGCAGTTTATCAGGGGCGACAGGGGACACTGAAGCTTTCTTT.

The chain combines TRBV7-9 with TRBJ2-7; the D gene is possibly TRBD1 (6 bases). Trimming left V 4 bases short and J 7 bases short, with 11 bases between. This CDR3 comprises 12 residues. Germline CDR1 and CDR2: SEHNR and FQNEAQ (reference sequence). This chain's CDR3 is CASSWGPPEQYF. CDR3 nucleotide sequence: TGTGCCAGCAGCTGGGGGCCTCCAGAGCAGTACTTC.

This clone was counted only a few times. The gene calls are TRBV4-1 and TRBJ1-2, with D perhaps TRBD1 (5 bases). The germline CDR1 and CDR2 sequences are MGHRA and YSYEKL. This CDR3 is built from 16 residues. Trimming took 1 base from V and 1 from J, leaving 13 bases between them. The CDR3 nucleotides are TGCGCCAGCAGCCAAGGAGACAGTGTACTTAACTATGGCTACACCTTC. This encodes CASSQGDSVLNYGYTF.

The CDR3 sequence is CASSFAGGPRETQYF. The CDR3 DNA sequence: TGTGCCAGCAGCTTCGCGGGAGGGCCGAGAGAGACCCAGTACTTC. This chain uses TRBV11-2 with TRBJ2-5; 9 bases match TRBD2. The CDR3 extends over 15 amino acids. After removal of 3 bases from V and 4 bases from J, the junction contained 6 bases not matched to a gene. The germline gives CDR1 SGHAT, CDR2 FQNNGV. Drawing the rest from reference TRBV11-2 and TRBJ2-5, the complete variable domain is EAGVAQSPRYKIIEKRQSVAFWCNPISGHATLYWYQQILGQGPKLLIQFQNNGVVDDSQLPKDRFSAERLKGVDSTLKIQPAKLEDSAVYLCASSFAGGPRETQYFGPGTRLLVL.

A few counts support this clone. DNA for the CDR3: TGTGCCAGCAGCCCTAACGAGGGGGCAACCTACGAGCAGTACTTC. It translates to CASSPNEGATYEQYF. The chain links TRBV9 to TRBJ2-7; the match to TRBD1 covers 7 bases. The CDR3 sequence is 15 residues long. V lost 4 bases and J lost 2; bases outside the gene matches: 9. CDR1 and CDR2 (germline): SGDLS, YYNGEE.

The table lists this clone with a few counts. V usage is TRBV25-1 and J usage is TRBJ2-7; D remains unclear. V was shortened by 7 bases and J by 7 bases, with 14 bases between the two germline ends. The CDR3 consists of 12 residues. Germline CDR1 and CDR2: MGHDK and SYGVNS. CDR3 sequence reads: CASIHGVGEQYF. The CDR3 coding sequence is TGTGCCAGCATTCACGGAGTTGGTGAGCAGTACTTC.

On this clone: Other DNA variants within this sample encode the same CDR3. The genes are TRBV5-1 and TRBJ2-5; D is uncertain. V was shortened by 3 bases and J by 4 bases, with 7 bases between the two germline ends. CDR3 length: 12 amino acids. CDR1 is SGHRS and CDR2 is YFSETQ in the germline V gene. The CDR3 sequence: CASSSGGETQYF. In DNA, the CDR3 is TGCGCCAGCAGCTCCGGTGGAGAGACCCAGTACTTC.

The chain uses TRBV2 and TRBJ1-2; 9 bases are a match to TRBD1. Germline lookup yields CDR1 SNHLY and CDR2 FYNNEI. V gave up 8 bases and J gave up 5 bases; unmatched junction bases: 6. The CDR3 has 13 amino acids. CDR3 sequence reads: CASAGQGIYGYTF. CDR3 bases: TGTGCCAGCGCTGGACAGGGGATATATGGCTACACCTTC. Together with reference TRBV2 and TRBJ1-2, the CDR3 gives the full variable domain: EPEVTQTPSHQVTQMGQEVILRCVPISNHLYFYWYRQILGQKVEFLVSFYNNEISEKSEIFDDQFSVERPDGSNFTLKIRSTKLEDSAMYFCASAGQGIYGYTFGSGTRLTVV.

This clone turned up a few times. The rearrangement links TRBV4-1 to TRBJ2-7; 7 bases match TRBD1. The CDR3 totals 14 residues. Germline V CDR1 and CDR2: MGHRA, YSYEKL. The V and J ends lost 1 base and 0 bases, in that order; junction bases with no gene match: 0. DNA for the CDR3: TGCGCCAGCAGCCAAGGACAGGGCTCCTACGAGCAGTACTTC. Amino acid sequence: CASSQGQGSYEQYF.

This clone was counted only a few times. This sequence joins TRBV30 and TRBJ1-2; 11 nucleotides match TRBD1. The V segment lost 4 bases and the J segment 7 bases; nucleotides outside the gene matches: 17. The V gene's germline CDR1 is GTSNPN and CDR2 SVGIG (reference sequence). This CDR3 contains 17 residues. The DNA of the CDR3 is TGTGCCTGGACAAACTCCGGGACAGGGGGGCTGGCGATTGGCTACACCTTC. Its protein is CAWTNSGTGGLAIGYTF.

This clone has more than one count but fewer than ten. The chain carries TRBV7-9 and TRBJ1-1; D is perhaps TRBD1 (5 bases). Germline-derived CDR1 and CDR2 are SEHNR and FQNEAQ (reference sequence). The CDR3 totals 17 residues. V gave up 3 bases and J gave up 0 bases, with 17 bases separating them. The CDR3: CASSFIMKLTVNTEAFF. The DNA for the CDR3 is TGTGCCAGCAGCTTCATTATGAAACTGACAGTGAACACTGAAGCTTTCTTT.

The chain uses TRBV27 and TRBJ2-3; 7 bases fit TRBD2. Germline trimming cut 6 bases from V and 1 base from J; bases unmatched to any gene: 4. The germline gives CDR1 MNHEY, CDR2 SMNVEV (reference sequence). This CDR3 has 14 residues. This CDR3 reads CASRAGSGTDTQYF. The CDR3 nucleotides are TGTGCCAGCAGAGCGGGATCGGGCACAGATACGCAGTATTTT.

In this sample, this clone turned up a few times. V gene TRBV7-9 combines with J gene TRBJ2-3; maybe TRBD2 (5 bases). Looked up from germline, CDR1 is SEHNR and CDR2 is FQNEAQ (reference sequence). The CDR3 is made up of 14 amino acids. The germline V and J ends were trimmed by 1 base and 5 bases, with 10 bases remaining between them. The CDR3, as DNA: TGTGCCAGCAGCTTAGTAACTAGTGGAGATACGCAGTATTTT. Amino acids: CASSLVTSGDTQYF.

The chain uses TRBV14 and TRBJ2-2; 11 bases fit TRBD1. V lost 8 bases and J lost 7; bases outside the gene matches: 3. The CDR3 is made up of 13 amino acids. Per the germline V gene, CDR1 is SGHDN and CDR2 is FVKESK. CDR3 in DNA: TGTGCCAGCCGGACAGGGGGCCTCGGGGAGCTGTTTTTT. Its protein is CASRTGGLGELFF. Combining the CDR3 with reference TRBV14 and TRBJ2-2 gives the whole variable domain EAGVTQFPSHSVIEKGQTVTLRCDPISGHDNLYWYRRVMGKEIKFLLHFVKESKQDESGMPNNRFLAERTGGTYSTLKVQPAELEDSGVYFCASRTGGLGELFFGEGSRLTVL.

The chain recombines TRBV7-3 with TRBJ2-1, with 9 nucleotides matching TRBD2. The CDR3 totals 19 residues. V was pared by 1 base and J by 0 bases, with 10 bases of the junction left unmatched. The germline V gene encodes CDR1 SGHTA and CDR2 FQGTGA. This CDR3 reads CASSLSFGAGGSSYNEQFF. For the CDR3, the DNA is TGTGCCAGCAGCTTAAGTTTTGGGGCGGGAGGGAGCTCCTACAATGAGCAGTTCTTC.

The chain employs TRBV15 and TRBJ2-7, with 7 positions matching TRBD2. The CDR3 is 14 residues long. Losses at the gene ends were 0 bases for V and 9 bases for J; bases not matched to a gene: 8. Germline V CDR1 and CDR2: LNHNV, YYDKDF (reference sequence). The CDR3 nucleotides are TGTGCCACCAGCAGAGATCTCGCGGGAGTGGGGCAGTACTTC. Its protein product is CATSRDLAGVGQYF. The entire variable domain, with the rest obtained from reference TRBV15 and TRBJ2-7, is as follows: DAMVIQNPRYQVTQFGKPVTLSCSQTLNHNVMYWYQQKSSQAPKLLFHYYDKDFNNEADTPDNFQSRRPNTSFCFLDIRSPGLGDTAMYLCATSRDLAGVGQYFGPGTRLTVT.

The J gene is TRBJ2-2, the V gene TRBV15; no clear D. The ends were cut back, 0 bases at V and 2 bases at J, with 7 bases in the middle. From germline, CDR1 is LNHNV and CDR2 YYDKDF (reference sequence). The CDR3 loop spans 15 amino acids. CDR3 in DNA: TGTGCCACCAGCAGAGATTCAGGCAACACCGGGGAGCTGTTTTTT. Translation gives CATSRDSGNTGELFF.

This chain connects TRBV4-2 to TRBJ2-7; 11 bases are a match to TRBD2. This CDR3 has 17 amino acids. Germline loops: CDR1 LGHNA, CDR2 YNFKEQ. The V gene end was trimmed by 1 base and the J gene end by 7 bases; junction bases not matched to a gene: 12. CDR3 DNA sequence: TGTGCCAGCAGCCAAGTCCAGTTAGCGGGAGGGCCGAGAGAGCAGTACTTC. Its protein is CASSQVQLAGGPREQYF.

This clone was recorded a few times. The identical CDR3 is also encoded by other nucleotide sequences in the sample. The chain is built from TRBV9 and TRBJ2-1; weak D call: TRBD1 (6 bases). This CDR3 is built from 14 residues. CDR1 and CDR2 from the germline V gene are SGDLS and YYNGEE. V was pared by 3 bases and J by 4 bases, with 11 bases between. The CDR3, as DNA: TGTGCCAGCAGCGCGGGACAAGTGTACAATGAGCAGTTCTTC. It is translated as CASSAGQVYNEQFF.

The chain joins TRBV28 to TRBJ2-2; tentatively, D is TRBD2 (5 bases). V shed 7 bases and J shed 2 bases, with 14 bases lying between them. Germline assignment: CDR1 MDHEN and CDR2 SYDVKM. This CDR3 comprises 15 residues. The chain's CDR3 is CASTPSGHNTGELFF. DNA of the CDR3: TGTGCCAGCACCCCCAGCGGCCATAACACCGGGGAGCTGTTTTTT.